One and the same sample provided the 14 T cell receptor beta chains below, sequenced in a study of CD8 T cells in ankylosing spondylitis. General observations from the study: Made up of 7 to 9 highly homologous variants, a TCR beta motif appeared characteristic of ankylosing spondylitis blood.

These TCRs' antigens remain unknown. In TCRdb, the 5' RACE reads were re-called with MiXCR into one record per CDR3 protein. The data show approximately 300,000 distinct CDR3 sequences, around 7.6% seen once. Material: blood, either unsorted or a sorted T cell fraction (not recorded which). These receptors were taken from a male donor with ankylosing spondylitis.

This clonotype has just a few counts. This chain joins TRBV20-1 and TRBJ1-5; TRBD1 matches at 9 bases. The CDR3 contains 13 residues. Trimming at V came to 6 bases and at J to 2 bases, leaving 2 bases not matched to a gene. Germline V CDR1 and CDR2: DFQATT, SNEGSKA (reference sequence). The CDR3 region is CSAGDRGNQPQHF. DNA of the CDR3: TGCAGTGCGGGGGACAGGGGCAATCAGCCCCAGCATTTT.

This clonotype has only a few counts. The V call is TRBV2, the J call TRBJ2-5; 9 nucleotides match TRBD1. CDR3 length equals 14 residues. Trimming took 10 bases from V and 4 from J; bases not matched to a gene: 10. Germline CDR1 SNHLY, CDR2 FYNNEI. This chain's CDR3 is CATNPDRGVETQYF. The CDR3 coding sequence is TGTGCCACCAACCCGGACAGGGGTGTAGAGACCCAGTACTTC. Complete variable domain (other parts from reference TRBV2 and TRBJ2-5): EPEVTQTPSHQVTQMGQEVILRCVPISNHLYFYWYRQILGQKVEFLVSFYNNEISEKSEIFDDQFSVERPDGSNFTLKIRSTKLEDSAMYFCATNPDRGVETQYFGPGTRLLVL.

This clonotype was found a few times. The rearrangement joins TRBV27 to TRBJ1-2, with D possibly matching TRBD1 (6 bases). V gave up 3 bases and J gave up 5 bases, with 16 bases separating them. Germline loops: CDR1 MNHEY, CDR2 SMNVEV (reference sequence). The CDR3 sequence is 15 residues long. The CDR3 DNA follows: TGTGCCAGCAGTTTCCGGGGGCTCGGGATTTATGGCTACACCTTC. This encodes CASSFRGLGIYGYTF.

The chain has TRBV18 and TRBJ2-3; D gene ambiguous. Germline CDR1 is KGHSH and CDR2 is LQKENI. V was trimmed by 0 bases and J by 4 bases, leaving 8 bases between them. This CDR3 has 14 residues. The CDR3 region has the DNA TGTGCCAGCTCACCACCTCAGGACCCAGATACGCAGTATTTT. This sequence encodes CASSPPQDPDTQYF.

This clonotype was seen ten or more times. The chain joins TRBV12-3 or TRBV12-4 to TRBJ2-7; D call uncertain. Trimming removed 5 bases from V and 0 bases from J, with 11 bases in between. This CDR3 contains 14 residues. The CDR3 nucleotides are TGTGCCAGCAGTAGAGGACCCAACTCCTACGAGCAGTACTTC. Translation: CASSRGPNSYEQYF.

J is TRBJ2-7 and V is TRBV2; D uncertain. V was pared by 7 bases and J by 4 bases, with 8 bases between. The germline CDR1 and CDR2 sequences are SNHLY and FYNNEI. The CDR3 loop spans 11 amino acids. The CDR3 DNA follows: TGTGCCAGCAATTATCTGTACGAGCAGTACTTC. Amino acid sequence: CASNYLYEQYF.

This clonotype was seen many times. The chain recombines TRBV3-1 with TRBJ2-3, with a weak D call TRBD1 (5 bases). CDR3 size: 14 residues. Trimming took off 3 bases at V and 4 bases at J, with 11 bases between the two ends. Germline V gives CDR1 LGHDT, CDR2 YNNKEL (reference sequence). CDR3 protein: CASSHVLQADTQYF. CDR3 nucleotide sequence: TGTGCCAGCAGCCATGTTTTACAGGCAGATACGCAGTATTTT.

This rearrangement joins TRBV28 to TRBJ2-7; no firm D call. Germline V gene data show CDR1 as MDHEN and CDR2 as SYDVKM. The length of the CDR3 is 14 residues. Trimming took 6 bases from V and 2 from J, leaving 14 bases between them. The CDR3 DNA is TGTGCCAGCAGCTCGCGGCCCAGGACCTACGAGCAGTACTTC. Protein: CASSSRPRTYEQYF.

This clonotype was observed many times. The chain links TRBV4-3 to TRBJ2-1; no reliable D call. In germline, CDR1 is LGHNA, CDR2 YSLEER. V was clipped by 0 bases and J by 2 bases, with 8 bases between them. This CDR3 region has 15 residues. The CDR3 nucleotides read TGCGCCAGCAGCCAAGATTTTAGTCCCTACAATGAGCAGTTCTTC. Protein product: CASSQDFSPYNEQFF.

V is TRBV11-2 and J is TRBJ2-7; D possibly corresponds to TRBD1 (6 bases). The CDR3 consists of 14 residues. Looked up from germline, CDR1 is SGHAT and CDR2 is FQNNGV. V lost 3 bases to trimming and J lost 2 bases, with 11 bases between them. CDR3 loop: CASSLRGTPYEQYF. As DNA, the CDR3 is TGTGCCAGCAGCTTGAGGGGGACACCCTACGAGCAGTACTTC. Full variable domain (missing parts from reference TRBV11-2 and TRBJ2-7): EAGVAQSPRYKIIEKRQSVAFWCNPISGHATLYWYQQILGQGPKLLIQFQNNGVVDDSQLPKDRFSAERLKGVDSTLKIQPAKLEDSAVYLCASSLRGTPYEQYFGPGTRLTVT.

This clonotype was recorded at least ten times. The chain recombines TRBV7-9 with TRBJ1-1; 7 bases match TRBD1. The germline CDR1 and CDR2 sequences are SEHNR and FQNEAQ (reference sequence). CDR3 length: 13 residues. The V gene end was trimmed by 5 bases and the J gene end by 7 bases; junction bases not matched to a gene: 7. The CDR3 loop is CASSERRDSEAFF. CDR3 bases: TGTGCCAGCAGCGAGAGACGGGACAGTGAAGCTTTCTTT.

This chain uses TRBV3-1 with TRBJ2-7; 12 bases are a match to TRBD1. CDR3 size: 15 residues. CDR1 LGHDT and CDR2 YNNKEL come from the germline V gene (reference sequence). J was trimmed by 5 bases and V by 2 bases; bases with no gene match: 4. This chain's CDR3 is CASSQLGTGGHEQYF. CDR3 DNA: TGTGCCAGCAGCCAACTCGGGACAGGGGGCCACGAGCAGTACTTC.

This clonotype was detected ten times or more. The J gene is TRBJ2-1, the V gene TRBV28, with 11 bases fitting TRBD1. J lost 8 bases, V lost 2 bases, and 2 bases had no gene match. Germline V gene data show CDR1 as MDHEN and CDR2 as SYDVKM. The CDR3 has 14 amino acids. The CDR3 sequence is CASSLRTGGYEQFF. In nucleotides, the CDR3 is TGTGCCAGCAGTTTAAGGACAGGGGGCTATGAGCAGTTCTTC.

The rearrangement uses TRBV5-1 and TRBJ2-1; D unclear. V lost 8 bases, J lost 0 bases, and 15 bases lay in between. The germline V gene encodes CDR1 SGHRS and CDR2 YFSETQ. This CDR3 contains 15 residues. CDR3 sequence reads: CARNLMGCSYNEQFF. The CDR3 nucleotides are TGCGCCAGGAACTTAATGGGTTGCTCCTACAATGAGCAGTTCTTC.